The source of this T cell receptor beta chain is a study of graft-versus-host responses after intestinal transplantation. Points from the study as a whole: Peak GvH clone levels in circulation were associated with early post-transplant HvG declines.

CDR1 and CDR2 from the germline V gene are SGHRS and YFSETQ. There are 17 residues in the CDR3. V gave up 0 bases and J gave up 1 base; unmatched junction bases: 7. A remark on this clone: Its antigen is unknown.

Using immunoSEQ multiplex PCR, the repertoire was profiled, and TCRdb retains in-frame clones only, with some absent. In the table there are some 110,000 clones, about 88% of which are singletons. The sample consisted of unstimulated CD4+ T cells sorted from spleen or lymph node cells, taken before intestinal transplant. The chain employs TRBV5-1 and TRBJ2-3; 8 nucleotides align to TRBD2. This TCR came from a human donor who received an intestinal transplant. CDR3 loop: CASSLEVAGGGTDTQYF. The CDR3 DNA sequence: TGCGCCAGCAGCTTGGAGGTTGCGGGGGGAGGCACAGATACGCAGTATTTT.